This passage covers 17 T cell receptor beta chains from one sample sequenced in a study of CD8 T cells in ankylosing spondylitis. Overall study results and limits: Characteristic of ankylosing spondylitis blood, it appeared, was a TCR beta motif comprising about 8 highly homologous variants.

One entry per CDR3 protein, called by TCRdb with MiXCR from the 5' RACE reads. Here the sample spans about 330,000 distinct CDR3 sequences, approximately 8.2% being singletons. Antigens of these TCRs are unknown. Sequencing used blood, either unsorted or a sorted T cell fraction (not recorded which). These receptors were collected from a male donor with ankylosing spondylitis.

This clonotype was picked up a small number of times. The DNA for the CDR3 is TGTGCCAGCAGTTTAGGGACTTGGCAGGGGGAAGATACGCAGTATTTT. Encoded protein: CASSLGTWQGEDTQYF. The chain is built from TRBV12-3 or TRBV12-4 and TRBJ2-3; 7 bases are a match to TRBD1. The V gene end was trimmed by 1 base and the J gene end by 5 bases; junction bases not matched to a gene: 9. The CDR3 is 16 residues long.

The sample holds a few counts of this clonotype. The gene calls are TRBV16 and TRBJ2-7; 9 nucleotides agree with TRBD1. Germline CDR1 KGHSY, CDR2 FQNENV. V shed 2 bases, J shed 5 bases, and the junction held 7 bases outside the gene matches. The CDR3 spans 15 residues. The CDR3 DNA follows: TGTGCCAGCAGCCAAGGTTGGGGACAGGGCGACGAGCAGTACTTC. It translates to CASSQGWGQGDEQYF.

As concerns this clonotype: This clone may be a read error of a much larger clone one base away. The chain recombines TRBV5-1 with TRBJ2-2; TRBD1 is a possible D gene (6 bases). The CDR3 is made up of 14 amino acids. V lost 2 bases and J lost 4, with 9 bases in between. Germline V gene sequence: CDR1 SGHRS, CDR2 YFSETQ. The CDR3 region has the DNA TGCGCCAGCAGCTTTACAGGGTTCACCGGGGAGCTGTTTTTT. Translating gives CASSFTGFTGELFF.

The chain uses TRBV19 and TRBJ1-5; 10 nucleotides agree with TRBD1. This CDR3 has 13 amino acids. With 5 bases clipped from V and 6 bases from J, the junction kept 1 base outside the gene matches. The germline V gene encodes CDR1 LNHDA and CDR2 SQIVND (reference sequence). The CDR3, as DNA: TGTGCCAGTAGTGGGACAGGGGCTCAGCCCCAGCATTTT. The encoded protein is CASSGTGAQPQHF.

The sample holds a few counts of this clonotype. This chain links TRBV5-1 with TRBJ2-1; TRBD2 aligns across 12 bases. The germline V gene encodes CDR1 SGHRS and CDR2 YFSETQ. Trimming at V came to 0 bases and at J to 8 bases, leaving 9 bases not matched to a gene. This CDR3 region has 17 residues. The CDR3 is CASSLEALAGGPHEQFF. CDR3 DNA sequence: TGCGCCAGCAGCTTGGAGGCCCTAGCGGGAGGGCCGCATGAGCAGTTCTTC.

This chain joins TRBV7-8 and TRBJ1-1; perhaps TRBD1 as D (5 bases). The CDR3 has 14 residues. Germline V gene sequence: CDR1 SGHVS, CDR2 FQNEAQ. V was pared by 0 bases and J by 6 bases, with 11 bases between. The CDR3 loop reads CASSLATALAEAFF. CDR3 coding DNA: TGTGCCAGCAGCTTAGCGACAGCCCTGGCTGAAGCTTTCTTT.

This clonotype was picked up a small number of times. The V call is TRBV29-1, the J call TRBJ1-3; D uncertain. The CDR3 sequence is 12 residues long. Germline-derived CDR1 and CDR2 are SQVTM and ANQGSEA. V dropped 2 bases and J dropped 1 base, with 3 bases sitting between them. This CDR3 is CSVESSGNTIYF. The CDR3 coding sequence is TGCAGCGTTGAAAGTTCTGGAAACACCATATATTTT.

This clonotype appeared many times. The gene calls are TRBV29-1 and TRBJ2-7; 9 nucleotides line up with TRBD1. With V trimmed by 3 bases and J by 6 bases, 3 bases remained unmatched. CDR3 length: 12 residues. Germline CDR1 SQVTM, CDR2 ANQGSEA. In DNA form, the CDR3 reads TGCAGCGTTGAGGGACAGGGCTTCGAGCAGTACTTC. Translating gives CSVEGQGFEQYF.

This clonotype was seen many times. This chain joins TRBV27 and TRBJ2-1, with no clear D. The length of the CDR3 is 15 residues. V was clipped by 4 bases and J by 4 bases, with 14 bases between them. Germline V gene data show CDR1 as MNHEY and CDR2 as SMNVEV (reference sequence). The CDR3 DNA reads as TGTGCCAGCAGTTCCCCTATGGGAAAGTACAATGAGCAGTTCTTC. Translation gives CASSSPMGKYNEQFF.

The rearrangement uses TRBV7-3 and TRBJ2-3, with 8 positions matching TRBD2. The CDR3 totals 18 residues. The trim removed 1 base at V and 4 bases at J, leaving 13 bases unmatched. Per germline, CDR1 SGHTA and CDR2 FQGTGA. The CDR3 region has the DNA TGTGCCAGCAGCTTAAAGGACACCGCGGGACTAGGATCAGATACGCAGTATTTT. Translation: CASSLKDTAGLGSDTQYF. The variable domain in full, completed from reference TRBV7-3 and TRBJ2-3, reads GAGVSQTPSNKVTEKGKYVELRCDPISGHTALYWYRQSLGQGPEFLIYFQGTGAADDSGLPNDRFFAVRPEGSVSTLKIQRTERGDSAVYLCASSLKDTAGLGSDTQYFGPGTRLTVL.

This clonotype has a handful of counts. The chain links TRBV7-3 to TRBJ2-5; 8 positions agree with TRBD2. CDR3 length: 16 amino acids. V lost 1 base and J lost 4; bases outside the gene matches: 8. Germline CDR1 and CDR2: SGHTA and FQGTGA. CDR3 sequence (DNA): TGTGCCAGCAGCTTAAGCGTAGCGGGATTGGGAGAGACCCAGTACTTC. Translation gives CASSLSVAGLGETQYF.

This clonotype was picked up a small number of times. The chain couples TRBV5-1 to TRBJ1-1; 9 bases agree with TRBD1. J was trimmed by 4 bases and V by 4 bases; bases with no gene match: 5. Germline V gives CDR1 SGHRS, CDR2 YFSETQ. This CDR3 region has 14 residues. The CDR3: CASSPGTGSTEAFF. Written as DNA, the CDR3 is TGCGCCAGCAGCCCCGGGACAGGGAGCACTGAAGCTTTCTTT.

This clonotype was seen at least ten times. The CDR3 nucleotides read TGCGCCAGCAGCATCACCGGGACAAACTCCTACGAGCAGTACTTC. Translated: CASSITGTNSYEQYF. The chain carries TRBV5-1 and TRBJ2-7; possibly TRBD1 for D (6 bases). Trimming took 4 bases from V and 0 from J, leaving 14 bases between them. This CDR3 spans 15 amino acids. Germline values: CDR1 SGHRS, CDR2 YFSETQ. Supplemented by reference TRBV5-1 and TRBJ2-7, the full variable domain reads KAGVTQTPRYLIKTRGQQVTLSCSPISGHRSVSWYQQTPGQGLQFLFEYFSETQRNKGNFPGRFSGRQFSNSRSEMNVSTLELGDSALYLCASSITGTNSYEQYFGPGTRLTVT.

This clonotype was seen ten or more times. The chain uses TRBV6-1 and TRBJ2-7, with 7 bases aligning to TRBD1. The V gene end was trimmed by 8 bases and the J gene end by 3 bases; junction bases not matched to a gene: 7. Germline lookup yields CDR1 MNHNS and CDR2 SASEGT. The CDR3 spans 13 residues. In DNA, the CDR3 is TGTGCCAGCGCGACAGGGACGGGCTACGAGCAGTACTTC. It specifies CASATGTGYEQYF.

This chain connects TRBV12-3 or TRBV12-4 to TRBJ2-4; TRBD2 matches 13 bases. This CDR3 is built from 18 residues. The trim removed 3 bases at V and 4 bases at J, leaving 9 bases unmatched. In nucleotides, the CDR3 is TGTGCCAGCAGTTTCGGACTAGCGGGAGCGGGGGGAAAAAACATTCAGTACTTC. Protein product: CASSFGLAGAGGKNIQYF.

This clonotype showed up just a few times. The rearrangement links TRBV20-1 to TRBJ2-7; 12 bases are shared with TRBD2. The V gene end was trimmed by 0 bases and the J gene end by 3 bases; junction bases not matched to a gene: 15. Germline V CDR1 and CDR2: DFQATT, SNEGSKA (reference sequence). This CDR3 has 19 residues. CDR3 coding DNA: TGCAGTGCTAGAGATCTAGGGACTAGCGGGCGATCCACACTCTACGAGCAGTACTTC. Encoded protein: CSARDLGTSGRSTLYEQYF.

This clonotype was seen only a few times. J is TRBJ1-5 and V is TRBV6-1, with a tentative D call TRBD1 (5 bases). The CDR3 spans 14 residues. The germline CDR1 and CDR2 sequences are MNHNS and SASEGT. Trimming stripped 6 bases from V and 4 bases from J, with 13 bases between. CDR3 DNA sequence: TGTGCCAGCAGACCCGACAGAGAGAATCAGCCCCAGCATTTT. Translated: CASRPDRENQPQHF.